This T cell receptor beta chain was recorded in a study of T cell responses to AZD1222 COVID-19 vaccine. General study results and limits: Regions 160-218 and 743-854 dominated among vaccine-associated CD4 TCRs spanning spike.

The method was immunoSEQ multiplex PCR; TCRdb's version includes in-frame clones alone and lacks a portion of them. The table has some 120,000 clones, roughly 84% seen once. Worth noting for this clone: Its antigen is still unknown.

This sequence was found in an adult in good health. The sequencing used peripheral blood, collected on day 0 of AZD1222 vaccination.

The CDR3 reads CATGRENTGELFF. The CDR3 DNA sequence: TGTGCCACCGGCAGGGAAAACACCGGGGAGCTGTTTTTT. V and J are TRBV24-1 and TRBJ2-2; possible D gene TRBD1, 5 bases. Trimming pared 9 bases from V and 2 bases from J, leaving 9 bases between. The germline V gene has CDR1 KGHDR and CDR2 SFDVKD. The CDR3 is made up of 13 amino acids.